A single sample gave rise to the 17 T cell receptor beta chains below, sequenced in a study of cytomegalovirus exposure and HLA in healthy donors. Primers for the PCR totalled 60 Vbeta and 13 Jbeta. Libraries were prepared by immunoSEQ multiplex PCR; TCRdb keeps only in-frame clonotypes and omits some of them. The table includes about 150,000 clones, roughly 72% detected once. Sequenced input: PBMCs. Receptor source: a man between 40 and 49 years old in good health and CMV-seronegative.

This clone appeared a few times. The chain has TRBV28 and TRBJ2-4, with unresolved D. CDR1 is MDHEN, CDR2 SYDVKM, per germline. This CDR3 contains 15 residues. Trimming removed 3 bases from V and 1 base from J, with 10 bases in between. The CDR3 DNA reads TGTGCCAGCAGTTTGGTTCCTGCGGCCAAAAACATTCAGTACTTC. This sequence encodes CASSLVPAAKNIQYF.

The chain couples TRBV6-5 to TRBJ1-1; D unclear. Germline V gene lookup returns CDR1 MNHEY and CDR2 SVGAGI. Trimming stripped 2 bases from V and 5 bases from J, with 12 bases between. The CDR3 loop spans 14 amino acids. The CDR3 is CASSYGEGGTEAFF. CDR3 DNA sequence: TGTGCCAGCAGTTACGGTGAGGGTGGGACTGAAGCTTTCTTT.

The rearrangement uses TRBV5-1 and TRBJ2-2, with D tentatively TRBD1 (6 bases). The germline gives CDR1 SGHRS, CDR2 YFSETQ. V dropped 0 bases and J dropped 8 bases, with 11 bases sitting between them. This CDR3 comprises 14 residues. CDR3 coding DNA: TGCGCCAGCAGCTTGGGACAGGCCGTGGGGGAGCTGTTTTTT. It encodes CASSLGQAVGELFF.

This clone was seen once. This chain joins TRBV4-3 and TRBJ2-7, with TRBD1 matching over 8 bases. The germline V gene encodes CDR1 LGHNA and CDR2 YSLEER. This CDR3 spans 14 amino acids. Trimming cost V 0 bases and J 4 bases; bases outside gene matches: 2. The CDR3 nucleotides are TGCGCCAGCAGCCAAGAGACAGGGGAATACGAGCAGTACTTC. This sequence encodes CASSQETGEYEQYF.

This clone came up once. The J gene is TRBJ1-2, the V gene TRBV5-5, with D perhaps matching TRBD1 (5 bases). CDR1 SGHKS and CDR2 YYEKEE come from the germline V gene (reference sequence). Trimming stripped 3 bases from V and 0 bases from J, with 15 bases between. This CDR3 is 16 amino acids long. CDR3 bases: TGTGCCAGCAGCTCTCCAAAAGGGGAAGCTAACTATGGCTACACCTTC. Translation gives CASSSPKGEANYGYTF.

The gene calls are TRBV25-1 and TRBJ2-2; 9 bases agree with TRBD1. Germline values: CDR1 MGHDK, CDR2 SYGVNS. The CDR3 has 15 amino acids. Trimming cost V 4 bases and J 7 bases; bases outside gene matches: 7. This CDR3 reads CASSGRTGAVGELFF. Here the CDR3 DNA reads TGTGCCAGCAGTGGTCGGACAGGGGCGGTCGGGGAGCTGTTTTTT.

V and J are TRBV28 and TRBJ2-7; TRBD1 agrees at 9 bases. The CDR3 is made up of 15 amino acids. V trimming: 3 bases; J trimming: 2 bases; junction bases outside the gene matches: 5. CDR1 MDHEN and CDR2 SYDVKM come from the germline V gene. The CDR3 reads CASSFAGTGTYEQYF. DNA for the CDR3: TGTGCCAGCAGTTTCGCTGGGACAGGGACCTACGAGCAGTACTTC.

The chain carries TRBV7-2 and TRBJ2-1, with a weak D call TRBD2 (5 bases). Trimming shortened V by 2 bases and J by 3 bases, and 11 bases separated the two germline ends. The CDR3 is 15 residues long. The V gene's germline CDR1 is SGHTA and CDR2 FQGNSA. DNA for the CDR3: TGTGCCAGCAGCTTATCTATTACTAGCTACAATGAGCAGTTCTTC. It is translated as CASSLSITSYNEQFF.

V is TRBV5-1 and J is TRBJ1-1; 11 positions agree with TRBD1. The CDR3 is 16 residues long. With V trimmed by 3 bases and J by 0 bases, 4 bases remained unmatched. The germline CDR1 and CDR2 sequences are SGHRS and YFSETQ. The CDR3 DNA is TGCGCCAGCAGCTCCGGACAGGGGGCTATGAACACTGAAGCTTTCTTT. Protein sequence: CASSSGQGAMNTEAFF.

The chain uses TRBV28 and TRBJ2-1, with TRBD1 identical over 7 bases. This CDR3 spans 13 amino acids. After removal of 5 bases from V and 5 bases from J, the junction contained 3 bases not matched to a gene. Germline loops: CDR1 MDHEN, CDR2 SYDVKM. CDR3 in DNA: TGTGCCAGCAGTCCCACAGGGGACAATGAGCAGTTCTTC. It codes for CASSPTGDNEQFF.

This chain uses TRBV11-2 with TRBJ2-2; D perhaps matches TRBD2 (6 bases). The germline gives CDR1 SGHAT, CDR2 FQNNGV. This CDR3 is 16 amino acids long. Trimming stripped 0 bases from V and 2 bases from J, with 10 bases between. CDR3 protein: CASSLEGTLNTGELFF. CDR3 coding DNA: TGTGCCAGCAGCTTAGAAGGGACTCTTAACACCGGGGAGCTGTTTTTT.

The chain carries TRBV11-2 and TRBJ1-2; 9 positions match TRBD1. Trimming removed 4 bases from V and 8 bases from J; junction bases left unmatched: 14. The CDR3 runs 16 residues. Germline V CDR1 and CDR2: SGHAT, FQNNGV. CDR3 sequence: CASSYTGTGLSWGYTF. The CDR3 nucleotides read TGTGCCAGCAGCTACACCGGGACAGGGCTATCGTGGGGCTACACCTTC.

The CDR3 is CASSPGTGGNEQFF. DNA of the CDR3: TGTGCCAGCTCACCAGGGACAGGGGGCAATGAGCAGTTCTTC. V gene TRBV18 combines with J gene TRBJ2-1; 11 bases are a match to TRBD1. The J segment lost 6 bases and the V segment lost 2 bases, leaving 0 bases of the junction unmatched. This CDR3 spans 14 amino acids. Germline V gene data show CDR1 as KGHSH and CDR2 as LQKENI.

This chain links TRBV28 with TRBJ2-1; 10 bases align to TRBD2. In germline, CDR1 is MDHEN, CDR2 SYDVKM. The CDR3 extends over 14 amino acids. With V trimmed by 6 bases and J by 5 bases, 4 bases remained unmatched. This CDR3 reads CASRSGGAHNEQFF. DNA of the CDR3: TGTGCCAGCAGAAGCGGGGGGGCCCACAATGAGCAGTTCTTC.

The chain couples TRBV28 to TRBJ2-5; 7 bases fit TRBD1. The J call is uncertain, as TRBJ2-7 better fits the DNA end. The CDR3 sequence is 14 residues long. The germline CDR1 and CDR2 sequences are MDHEN and SYDVKM. CDR3 sequence (DNA): TGTGCCAGCAGTCCCCGACAGGGTACCTACGAGCAGTACTTC. Translated, it gives CASSPRQGTYEQYF.

The chain employs TRBV6-4 and TRBJ2-1; 10 bases are shared with TRBD2. The germline V gene has CDR1 MRHNA and CDR2 SNTAGT. This CDR3 is built from 15 residues. The V segment lost 4 bases and the J segment 10 bases; nucleotides outside the gene matches: 10. The CDR3 coding sequence is TGTGCCAGCAGTGTAGCGGGGGGCAGCTCAGGGGAGCAGTTCTTC. Its protein product is CASSVAGGSSGEQFF.

This chain joins TRBV28 and TRBJ2-5; D not certain. The CDR3 totals 12 residues. With 4 bases removed from V and 7 bases from J, the gap between germline ends came to 10 bases. Germline V lookup: CDR1 MDHEN, CDR2 SYDVKM. The CDR3 region is CASSSSPPTQYF. The CDR3 bases are TGTGCCAGCAGTTCGAGCCCCCCGACCCAGTACTTC.